This T cell receptor (beta chain) originates from a study of control samples from healthy donors and cancer patients. V gave up 4 bases and J gave up 0 bases, with 13 bases separating them. CDR1 is ENHRY and CDR2 is SYGVKD in the germline V gene. The CDR3 has 16 amino acids. The data were produced by immunoSEQ multiplex PCR, yet TCRdb's version contains in-frame clones alone and is incomplete. The sample has approximately 70,000 clones; roughly nine tenths are singletons. Sample: blood. The sequence was collected from a woman between 45 and 60 years old in good health. The gene calls are TRBV10-3 and TRBJ1-3, with TRBD1 as a possible D gene (5 bases). The CDR3 coding sequence is TGTGCCATCAGTGCGAAGGACACTTTCTCTGGAAACACCATATATTTT. It is translated as CAISAKDTFSGNTIYF.